These 21 T cell receptor beta chains originate from one sample sequenced in a study of OX40 agonist ivuxolimab in advanced cancers. Clones were sequenced by immunoSEQ multiplex PCR, and TCRdb holds only the in-frame ones, with some missing. The sample consists of around 70,000 clones, around 80% of them appearing once. The specimen was CD4+ or CD8+ T cells sorted from blood, collected in a trial of the OX40 agonist ivuxolimab. The origin of the receptors is an adult with an advanced solid tumor such as melanoma, head and neck, liver or kidney cancer.

This chain links TRBV29-1 with TRBJ1-2; D call uncertain. V lost 1 base, J lost 9 bases, and 0 bases lay in between. The CDR3 is made up of 8 amino acids. The germline V gene has CDR1 SQVTM and CDR2 ANQGSEA. The CDR3 spells CSVEGYTF. CDR3 nucleotides: TGCAGCGTTGAAGGCTACACCTTC. The full variable domain, in which reference TRBV29-1 and TRBJ1-2 provide the parts outside the CDR3, is SAVISQKPSRDICQRGTSLTIQCQVDSQVTMMFWYRQQPGQSLTLIATANQGSEATYESGFVIDKFPISRPNLTFSTLTVSNMSPEDSSIYLCSVEGYTFGSGTRLTVV.

The V call is TRBV27, the J call TRBJ2-7; 11 nucleotides line up with TRBD1. The CDR3 has 14 residues. J gave up 4 bases and V 5 bases, and 4 bases lay outside the gene matches. CDR1 and CDR2 (germline): MNHEY, SMNVEV (reference sequence). This CDR3 is CASSRTGGLYEQYF. The CDR3 nucleotides read TGTGCCAGCAGTCGGACAGGGGGCCTTTACGAGCAGTACTTC.

The CDR3 coding sequence is TGTGCCAGCAGCTTAGCCAGGGGTGATGGCTACACCTTC. It codes for CASSLARGDGYTF. V is TRBV2 and J is TRBJ1-2; TRBD1 is a possible D gene (6 bases). Trimming stripped 6 bases from V and 6 bases from J, with 14 bases between. CDR1 and CDR2 (germline): SNHLY, FYNNEI. The CDR3 covers 13 residues. Together with reference TRBV2 and TRBJ1-2, the CDR3 gives the full variable domain: EPEVTQTPSHQVTQMGQEVILRCVPISNHLYFYWYRQILGQKVEFLVSFYNNEISEKSEIFDDQFSVERPDGSNFTLKIRSTKLEDSAMYFCASSLARGDGYTFGSGTRLTVV.

V gene TRBV21-1 combines with J gene TRBJ2-2; TRBD1, the table's D call, lacks a check against the DNA. TRBV21-1 is labeled a pseudogene. CDR3 size: 19 residues. DNA for the CDR3: TGTGCCAGCAGCAAAGCCTCCAGGGGGCAGGGGGTAGAGACCGGGGAGCTGTTTTTT. This codes for CASSKASRGQGVETGELFF.

The chain combines TRBV6-1 with TRBJ1-1, with D unclear. Trimming pared 6 bases from V and 3 bases from J, leaving 14 bases between. The CDR3 spans 14 residues. Germline values: CDR1 MNHNS, CDR2 SASEGT. The CDR3 loop is CASSPGRAHTEAFF. The CDR3 nucleotides are TGTGCCAGCAGCCCCGGGAGGGCTCACACTGAAGCTTTCTTT.

V usage is TRBV19 and J usage is TRBJ1-2; 10 bases line up with TRBD1. The germline V gene has CDR1 LNHDA and CDR2 SQIVND (reference sequence). This CDR3 is built from 13 residues. V lost 9 bases and J lost 3; bases outside the gene matches: 4. CDR3 DNA sequence: TGTGCCAGCCGAGGGACAGGGGACTATGGCTACACCTTC. It encodes CASRGTGDYGYTF.

This chain uses TRBV6-6 with TRBJ1-4; 10 nucleotides match TRBD1. The CDR3 runs to 15 residues. CDR1 MNHNY and CDR2 SVGAGI come from the germline V gene (reference sequence). The V segment lost 7 bases and the J segment 4 bases; nucleotides outside the gene matches: 6. Written as DNA, the CDR3 is TGTGCCAGCAACCGACAGGGGGCCGGTAATGAAAAACTGTTTTTT. Amino acids: CASNRQGAGNEKLFF.

The chain employs TRBV7-2 and TRBJ2-6, with D perhaps TRBD2 (6 bases). Germline V lookup: CDR1 SGHTA, CDR2 FQGNSA. Trimming took off 5 bases at V and 1 base at J, with 15 bases between the two ends. CDR3 size: 17 residues. CDR3 protein: CASSPRGGPSGANVLTF. CDR3 in DNA: TGTGCCAGCAGCCCCAGAGGAGGGCCGTCTGGGGCCAACGTCCTGACTTTC. The full variable domain, rest sourced from reference TRBV7-2 and TRBJ2-6, is GAGVSQSPSNKVTEKGKDVELRCDPISGHTALYWYRQSLGQGLEFLIYFQGNSAPDKSGLPSDRFSAERTGGSVSTLTIQRTQQEDSAVYLCASSPRGGPSGANVLTFGAGSRLTVL.

This chain uses TRBV28 with TRBJ2-1, with 13 bases aligning to TRBD2. This CDR3 has 15 amino acids. V gave up 6 bases and J gave up 13 bases; unmatched junction bases: 12. Germline V gene sequence: CDR1 MDHEN, CDR2 SYDVKM. The chain's CDR3 is CASRIPGLAGLTQFF. The CDR3 region has the DNA TGTGCCAGCAGGATACCGGGACTAGCGGGACTTACCCAGTTCTTC.

The chain has TRBV7-9 and TRBJ2-5, with D perhaps being TRBD1 or TRBD2 (5 bases each). V gave up 2 bases and J gave up 5 bases, with 15 bases separating them. Per germline, CDR1 SEHNR and CDR2 FQNEAQ (reference sequence). The CDR3 sequence is 15 residues long. The CDR3 DNA follows: TGTGCCAGCAGCTTAAATGGCGCCAGGGAGGAGACCCAGTACTTC. Translation gives CASSLNGAREETQYF.

The gene calls are TRBV28 and TRBJ2-3, with TRBD2 matching over 13 bases. The CDR3 has 15 amino acids. In germline, CDR1 is MDHEN, CDR2 SYDVKM. J gave up 5 bases and V 6 bases, and 5 bases lay outside the gene matches. The CDR3 DNA is TGTGCCAGCAGCCGACGACTAGCGGGGGGAGATACGCAGTATTTT. Its translation: CASSRRLAGGDTQYF.

The rearrangement uses TRBV6-1 and TRBJ1-2; the match to TRBD1 covers 7 bases. The CDR3 loop spans 12 amino acids. The germline V gene encodes CDR1 MNHNS and CDR2 SASEGT. Germline trimming cut 6 bases from V and 3 bases from J; bases unmatched to any gene: 1. The CDR3 sequence is CASRDRDYGYTF. Written as DNA, the CDR3 is TGTGCCAGCAGAGACAGGGACTATGGCTACACCTTC.

The J gene is TRBJ1-3, the V gene TRBV25-1, with 7 bases that match TRBD1. V was pared by 6 bases and J by 6 bases, with 5 bases of the junction left unmatched. The CDR3 consists of 13 residues. Looked up from germline, CDR1 is MGHDK and CDR2 is SYGVNS. Here the CDR3 reads CASRGQVLNTIYF. For the CDR3, the DNA is TGTGCCAGCAGAGGACAGGTTTTAAACACCATATATTTT.

The chain's CDR3 is CASSYRGGRVNSPLHF. The CDR3 coding sequence is TGTGCCAGCAGTTACCGAGGGGGCCGGGTTAATTCACCCCTCCACTTT. The J gene is TRBJ1-6, the V gene TRBV6-5; 7 bases fit TRBD1. J lost 6 bases, V lost 2 bases, and 7 bases had no gene match. Germline V CDR1 and CDR2: MNHEY, SVGAGI. CDR3 size: 16 residues.

A remark on this clone: This sample also contains other DNA sequences that code for the same CDR3. The chain carries TRBV6-5 and TRBJ1-5; D gene ambiguous. The ends were cut back, 0 bases at V and 4 bases at J, with 7 bases in the middle. The germline gives CDR1 MNHEY, CDR2 SVGAGI. The CDR3 is 14 residues long. The DNA for the CDR3 is TGTGCCAGCAGTTACTCCGCCGGGAATCAGCCCCAGCATTTT. This gives the protein CASSYSAGNQPQHF.

This chain joins TRBV5-4 and TRBJ2-1; the D gene is possibly TRBD2 (6 bases). The germline V and J ends were trimmed by 5 bases and 5 bases, with 17 bases remaining between them. The CDR3 is made up of 15 amino acids. Germline V gene sequence: CDR1 SGHNT, CDR2 YYREEE (reference sequence). This CDR3 reads CASRPGLSSHNEQFF. CDR3 coding DNA: TGTGCCAGCAGACCGGGACTCTCTTCCCACAATGAGCAGTTCTTC.

The V gene is TRBV7-2, the J gene TRBJ1-1; D ambiguous. V was cut by 0 bases and J by 1 base, with 9 bases left in between. The CDR3 length is 15 residues. Germline CDR1 and CDR2: SGHTA and FQGNSA. The CDR3 here is CASSLAASSNTEAFF. The CDR3, as DNA: TGTGCCAGCAGCTTAGCGGCCAGTTCGAACACTGAAGCTTTCTTT.

As DNA, the CDR3 is TGCAGTGTTCTAGGACAGCGTGGCTACACCTTC. The encoded protein is CSVLGQRGYTF. The rearrangement uses TRBV20-1 and TRBJ1-2, with a tentative D call TRBD1 (6 bases). V lost 7 bases and J lost 7, with 13 bases in between. Germline V gene lookup returns CDR1 DFQATT and CDR2 SNEGSKA (reference sequence). This CDR3 region has 11 residues.

This chain connects TRBV6-4 to TRBJ2-5; D gene uncertain. The V end was cut by 4 bases, the J end by 1 base, with 7 bases between. CDR1 is MRHNA and CDR2 is SNTAGT in the germline V gene. The CDR3 loop spans 13 amino acids. CDR3 residues: CASSATTQETQYF. CDR3 coding DNA: TGTGCCAGCAGTGCGACAACCCAAGAGACCCAGTACTTC.

The CDR3 spells CASSYTPGTRHLQYF. In nucleotides, the CDR3 is TGTGCCAGCTCATACACCCCCGGGACTAGACATCTGCAGTACTTC. The chain recombines TRBV2 with TRBJ2-7; TRBD2 matches 8 bases. The germline gives CDR1 SNHLY, CDR2 FYNNEI. V lost 8 bases to trimming and J lost 9 bases; unmatched junction nucleotides: 18. CDR3 length: 15 residues.

The CDR3, as DNA: TGTGCCAGCTCGCCCCGGCAGGGGCCCTCTGGGGCCAACGTCCTGACTTTC. Its translation is CASSPRQGPSGANVLTF. The V gene is TRBV18, the J gene TRBJ2-6, with a weak D call TRBD1 (6 bases). V lost 6 bases to trimming and J lost 0 bases, with 15 bases between them. CDR1 is KGHSH, CDR2 LQKENI, per germline. This CDR3 region has 17 residues.